This T cell receptor (beta chain) was captured in a study of T cell responses to AZD1222 COVID-19 vaccine. The CDR3 has 14 amino acids. V dropped 0 bases and J dropped 5 bases, with 8 bases sitting between them. Germline CDR1 is MNHEY and CDR2 is SVGAGI. The data were produced by immunoSEQ multiplex PCR, yet TCRdb's version contains in-frame clones alone and is incomplete. The sample gives 90,000 to 120,000 clones, around nine tenths of which show up once; approximately 22% is in the top ten. A word on this clone: No antigen is known for it.

Study conclusions and caveats: Sampling captured repertoires only after the peak T cell response. The number of AZD1222 recipients seropositive at baseline was only six. Possibly, clonal diversity was underestimated; donors were largely white British and included more females. Spike as a whole was targeted by vaccine-associated CD4 TCRs, dominant at 160-218 and 743-854.

The V gene is TRBV6-5, the J gene TRBJ1-5, with D unresolved. This sequence originates from an adult in good health. The sequenced sample was peripheral blood, obtained on day 0 of AZD1222 vaccination. The CDR3 protein is CASSYSGGHQPQHF. CDR3 bases: TGTGCCAGCAGTTACTCAGGCGGTCATCAGCCCCAGCATTTT.